This TCR beta chain was captured in a study of shared clonotypes between healthy human individuals. The genomic DNA of each subset was split evenly across several immunoSEQ plates. Produced via immunoSEQ multiplex PCR; TCRdb's table is partial and in-frame only. Of 2 million to 3 million clones in the sample, 93% are singletons; the top ten hold 0.36%. The study separated CD4+ cells into CD45RA+ naive and CD45RA-negative memory subsets. Notes on the study in general: When naive CD4 clonotypes were compared across several donors, about 4.8% were shared.

A note on this clone: The antigen is not known.

This CDR3 is built from 21 residues. J was trimmed by 3 bases and V by 4 bases; bases with no gene match: 21. Per the germline V gene, CDR1 is LGHNA and CDR2 is YSLEER. The source of this sequence is a man between 18 and 35 years old in good health. Some clones in this sample may be carry-over from other donors' samples. The sample consisted of naive CD4+ T cells from PBMCs. Subset indicated: CD45RA+ positively selected. The chain is built from TRBV4-3 and TRBJ2-1; 10 bases align to TRBD2. The CDR3 sequence is CASSPDLGTGLAGGGYNEQFF. CDR3 sequence (DNA): TGCGCCAGCAGCCCAGACTTGGGAACAGGGTTAGCGGGAGGAGGCTACAATGAGCAGTTCTTC.